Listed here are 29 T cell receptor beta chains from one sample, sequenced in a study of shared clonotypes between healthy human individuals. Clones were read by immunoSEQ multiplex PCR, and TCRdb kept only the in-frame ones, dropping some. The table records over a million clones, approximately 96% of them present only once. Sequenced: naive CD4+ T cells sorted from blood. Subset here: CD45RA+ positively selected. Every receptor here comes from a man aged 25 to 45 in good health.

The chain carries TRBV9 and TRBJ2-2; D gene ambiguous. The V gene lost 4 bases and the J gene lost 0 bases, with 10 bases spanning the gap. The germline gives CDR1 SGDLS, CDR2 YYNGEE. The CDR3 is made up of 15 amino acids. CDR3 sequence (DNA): TGTGCCAGCAGCCCAGCGACAACGAACACCGGGGAGCTGTTTTTT. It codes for CASSPATTNTGELFF.

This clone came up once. CDR3 DNA sequence: TGTGCCAGCCGCTCCGGACTAGCGGGCTACGAGCAGTACTTC. Its translation: CASRSGLAGYEQYF. V gene TRBV5-6 combines with J gene TRBJ2-7; TRBD2 aligns across 11 bases. This CDR3 is 14 amino acids long. Trimming removed 7 bases from V and 3 bases from J; junction bases left unmatched: 6. In germline, CDR1 is SGHDT, CDR2 YYEEEE. The full variable domain, completed using reference TRBV5-6 and TRBJ2-7, is DAGVTQSPTHLIKTRGQQVTLRCSPKSGHDTVSWYQQALGQGPQFIFQYYEEEERQRGNFPDRFSGHQFPNYSSELNVNALLLGDSALYLCASRSGLAGYEQYFGPGTRLTVT.

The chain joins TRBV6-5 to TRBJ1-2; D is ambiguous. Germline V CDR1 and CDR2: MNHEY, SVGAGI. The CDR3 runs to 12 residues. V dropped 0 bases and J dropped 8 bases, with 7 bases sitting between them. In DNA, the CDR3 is TGTGCCAGCAGTTACTCTGGGTACGGCTACACCTTC. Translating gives CASSYSGYGYTF.

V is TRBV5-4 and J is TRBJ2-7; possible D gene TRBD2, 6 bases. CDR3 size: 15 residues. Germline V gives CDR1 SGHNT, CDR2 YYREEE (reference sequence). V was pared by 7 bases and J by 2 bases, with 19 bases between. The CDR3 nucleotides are TGTGCCAGCGGCGGTGGAGGGGCCTCTCCCTACGAGCAGTACTTC. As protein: CASGGGGASPYEQYF.

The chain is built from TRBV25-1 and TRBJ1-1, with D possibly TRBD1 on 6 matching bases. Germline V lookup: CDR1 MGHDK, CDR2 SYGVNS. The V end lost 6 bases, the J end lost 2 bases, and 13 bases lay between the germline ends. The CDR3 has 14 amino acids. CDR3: CASRAGHRNTEAFF. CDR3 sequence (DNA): TGTGCCAGCAGGGCGGGACATAGAAACACTGAAGCTTTCTTT.

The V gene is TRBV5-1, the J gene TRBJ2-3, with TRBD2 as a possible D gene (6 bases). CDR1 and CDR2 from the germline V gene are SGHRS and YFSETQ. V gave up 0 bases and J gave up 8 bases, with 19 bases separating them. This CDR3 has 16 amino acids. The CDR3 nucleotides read TGCGCCAGCAGCTTGGTTCCCGGGAGTAATTCAGTTACGCAGTATTTT. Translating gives CASSLVPGSNSVTQYF.

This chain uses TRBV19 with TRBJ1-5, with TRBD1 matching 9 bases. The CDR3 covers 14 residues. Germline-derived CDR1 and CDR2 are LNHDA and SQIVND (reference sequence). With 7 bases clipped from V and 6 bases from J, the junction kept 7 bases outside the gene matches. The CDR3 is CASTRDRATQPQHF. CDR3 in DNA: TGTGCCAGTACCCGGGACAGGGCAACTCAGCCCCAGCATTTT.

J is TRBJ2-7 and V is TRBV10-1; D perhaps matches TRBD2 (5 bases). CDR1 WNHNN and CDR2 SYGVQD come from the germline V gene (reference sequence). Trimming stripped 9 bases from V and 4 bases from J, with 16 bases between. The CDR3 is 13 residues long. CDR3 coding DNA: TGCGCCAGTCAAGGAGGTTCGGGTTACGAGCAGTACTTC. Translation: CASQGGSGYEQYF.

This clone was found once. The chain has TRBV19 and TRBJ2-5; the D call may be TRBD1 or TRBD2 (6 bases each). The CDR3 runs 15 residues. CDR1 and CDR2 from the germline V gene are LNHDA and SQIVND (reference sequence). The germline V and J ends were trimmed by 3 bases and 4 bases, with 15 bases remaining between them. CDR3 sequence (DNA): TGTGCCAGTAGTATCTTTTGGGGGGCTGGAGAGACCCAGTACTTC. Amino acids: CASSIFWGAGETQYF.

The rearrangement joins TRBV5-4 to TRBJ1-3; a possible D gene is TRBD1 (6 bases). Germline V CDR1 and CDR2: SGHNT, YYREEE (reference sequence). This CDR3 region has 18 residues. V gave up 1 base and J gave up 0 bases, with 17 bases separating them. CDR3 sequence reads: CASSLRLGGTISGNTIYF. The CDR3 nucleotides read TGTGCCAGCAGCTTGCGGCTGGGCGGGACAATCTCTGGAAACACCATATATTTT.

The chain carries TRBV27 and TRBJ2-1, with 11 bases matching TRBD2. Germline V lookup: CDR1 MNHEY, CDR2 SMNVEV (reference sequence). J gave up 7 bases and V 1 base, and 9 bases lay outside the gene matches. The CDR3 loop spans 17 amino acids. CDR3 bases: TGTGCCAGCAGTTTATTCCCAATCAGACTAGCGGGAAATGAGCAGTTCTTC. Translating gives CASSLFPIRLAGNEQFF.

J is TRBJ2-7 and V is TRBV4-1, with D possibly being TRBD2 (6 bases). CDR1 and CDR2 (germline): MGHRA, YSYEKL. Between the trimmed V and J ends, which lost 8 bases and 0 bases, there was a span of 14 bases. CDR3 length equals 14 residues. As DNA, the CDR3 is TGCGCCAGCGCCGAAAGGGACTTCTCCTACGAGCAGTACTTC. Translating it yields CASAERDFSYEQYF.

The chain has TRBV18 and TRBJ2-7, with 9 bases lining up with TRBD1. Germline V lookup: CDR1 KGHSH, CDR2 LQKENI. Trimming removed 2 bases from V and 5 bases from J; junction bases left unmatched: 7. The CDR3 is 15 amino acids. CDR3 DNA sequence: TGTGCCAGCTCACCAGGGACAGGGAGCCCTGACGAGCAGTACTTC. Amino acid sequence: CASSPGTGSPDEQYF. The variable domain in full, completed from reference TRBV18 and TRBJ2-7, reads NAGVMQNPRHLVRRRGQEARLRCSPMKGHSHVYWYRQLPEEGLKFMVYLQKENIIDESGMPKERFSAEFPKEGPSILRIQQVVRGDSAAYFCASSPGTGSPDEQYFGPGTRLTVT.

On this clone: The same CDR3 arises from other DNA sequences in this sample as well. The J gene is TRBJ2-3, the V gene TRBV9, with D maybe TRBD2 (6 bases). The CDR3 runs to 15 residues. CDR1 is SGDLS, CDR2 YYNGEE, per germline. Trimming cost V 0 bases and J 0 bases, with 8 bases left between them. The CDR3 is CASSVAGLSTDTQYF. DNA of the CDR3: TGTGCCAGCAGCGTAGCGGGACTCAGCACAGATACGCAGTATTTT.

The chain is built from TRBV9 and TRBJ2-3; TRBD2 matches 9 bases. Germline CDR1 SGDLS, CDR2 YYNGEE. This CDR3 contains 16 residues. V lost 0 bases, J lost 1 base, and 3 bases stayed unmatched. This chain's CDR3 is CASSVDAGGGTDTQYF. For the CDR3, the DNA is TGTGCCAGCAGCGTAGATGCGGGAGGGGGCACAGATACGCAGTATTTT.

This CDR3 is CASSYSLDFTEAFF. DNA for the CDR3: TGTGCCAGCAGTTACTCCCTGGACTTCACTGAAGCTTTCTTT. The rearrangement links TRBV6-5 to TRBJ1-1, with D unclear. Germline values: CDR1 MNHEY, CDR2 SVGAGI. Trimming took off 0 bases at V and 4 bases at J, with 9 bases between the two ends. This CDR3 spans 14 amino acids.

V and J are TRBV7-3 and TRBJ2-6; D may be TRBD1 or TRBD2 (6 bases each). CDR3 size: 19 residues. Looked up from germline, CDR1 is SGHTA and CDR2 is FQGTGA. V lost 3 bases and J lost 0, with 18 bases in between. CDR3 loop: CASSFRSTGAVSGANVLTF. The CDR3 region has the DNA TGTGCCAGCAGCTTTCGGTCTACGGGGGCCGTCTCTGGGGCCAACGTCCTGACTTTC.

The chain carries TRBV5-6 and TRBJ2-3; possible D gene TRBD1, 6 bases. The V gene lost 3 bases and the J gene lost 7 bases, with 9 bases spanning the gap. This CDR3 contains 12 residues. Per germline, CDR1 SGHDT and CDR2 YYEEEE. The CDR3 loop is CASSSGTNTQYF. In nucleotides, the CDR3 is TGTGCCAGCAGCTCCGGGACAAATACGCAGTATTTT. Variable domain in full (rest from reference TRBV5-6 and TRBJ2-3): DAGVTQSPTHLIKTRGQQVTLRCSPKSGHDTVSWYQQALGQGPQFIFQYYEEEERQRGNFPDRFSGHQFPNYSSELNVNALLLGDSALYLCASSSGTNTQYFGPGTRLTVL.

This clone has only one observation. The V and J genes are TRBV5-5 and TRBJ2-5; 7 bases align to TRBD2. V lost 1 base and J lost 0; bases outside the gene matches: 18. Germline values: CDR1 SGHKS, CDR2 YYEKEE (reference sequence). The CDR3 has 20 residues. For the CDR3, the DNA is TGTGCCAGCAGCTTGCGATTTTTTATTGGGCGGGAGACGTACCAAGAGACCCAGTACTTC. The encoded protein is CASSLRFFIGRETYQETQYF.

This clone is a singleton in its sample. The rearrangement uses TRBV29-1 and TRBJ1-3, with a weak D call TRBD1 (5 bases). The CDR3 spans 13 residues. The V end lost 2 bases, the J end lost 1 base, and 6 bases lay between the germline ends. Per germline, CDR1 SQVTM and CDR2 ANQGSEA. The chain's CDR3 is CSVEQGSGNTIYF. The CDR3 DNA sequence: TGCAGCGTTGAACAGGGATCTGGAAACACCATATATTTT.

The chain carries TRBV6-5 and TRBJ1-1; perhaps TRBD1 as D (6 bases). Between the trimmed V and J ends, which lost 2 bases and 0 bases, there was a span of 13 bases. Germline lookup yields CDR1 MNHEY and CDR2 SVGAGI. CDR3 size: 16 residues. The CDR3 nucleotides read TGTGCCAGCAGTTACGCAGGGGTTTGGATGAACACTGAAGCTTTCTTT. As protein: CASSYAGVWMNTEAFF.

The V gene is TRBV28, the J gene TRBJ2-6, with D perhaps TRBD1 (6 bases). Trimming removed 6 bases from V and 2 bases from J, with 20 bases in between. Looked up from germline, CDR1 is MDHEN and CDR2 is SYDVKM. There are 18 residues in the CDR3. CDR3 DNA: TGTGCCAGCAGCCCTACAGGGTTCGGGTTAGCTGGGGCCAACGTCCTGACTTTC. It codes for CASSPTGFGLAGANVLTF.

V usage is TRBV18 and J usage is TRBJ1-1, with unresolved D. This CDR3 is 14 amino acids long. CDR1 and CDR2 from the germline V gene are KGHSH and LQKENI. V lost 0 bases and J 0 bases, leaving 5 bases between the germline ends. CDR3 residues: CASSPPKVNTEAFF. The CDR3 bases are TGTGCCAGCTCACCACCAAAGGTGAACACTGAAGCTTTCTTT.

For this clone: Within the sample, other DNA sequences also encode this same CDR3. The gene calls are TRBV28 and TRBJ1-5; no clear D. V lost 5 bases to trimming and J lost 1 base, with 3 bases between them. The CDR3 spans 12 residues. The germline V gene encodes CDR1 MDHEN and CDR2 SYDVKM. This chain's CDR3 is CASSESNQPQHF. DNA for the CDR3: TGTGCCAGCAGTGAAAGCAATCAGCCCCAGCATTTT.

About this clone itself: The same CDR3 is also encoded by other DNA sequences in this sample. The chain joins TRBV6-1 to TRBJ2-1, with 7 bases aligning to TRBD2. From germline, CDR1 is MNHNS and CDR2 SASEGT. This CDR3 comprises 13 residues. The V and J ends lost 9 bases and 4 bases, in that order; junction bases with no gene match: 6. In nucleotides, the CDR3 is TGTGCCAGTAGCGGGTCTTCTTACAATGAGCAGTTCTTC. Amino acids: CASSGSSYNEQFF.

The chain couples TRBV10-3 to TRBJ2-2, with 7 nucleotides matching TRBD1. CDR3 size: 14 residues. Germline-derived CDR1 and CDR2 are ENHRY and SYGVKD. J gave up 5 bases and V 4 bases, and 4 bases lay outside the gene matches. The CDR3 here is CAISAQGRTGELFF. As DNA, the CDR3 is TGTGCCATCAGTGCACAGGGGCGTACCGGGGAGCTGTTTTTT.

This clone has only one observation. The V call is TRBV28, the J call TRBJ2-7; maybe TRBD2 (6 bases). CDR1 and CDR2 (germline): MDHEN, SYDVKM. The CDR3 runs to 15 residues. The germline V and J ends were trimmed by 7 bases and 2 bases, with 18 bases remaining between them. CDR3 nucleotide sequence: TGTGCCAGCAAAGTTGGGTTCGGCGGGACCTACGAGCAGTACTTC. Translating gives CASKVGFGGTYEQYF. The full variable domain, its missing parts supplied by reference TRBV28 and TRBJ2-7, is DVKVTQSSRYLVKRTGEKVFLECVQDMDHENMFWYRQDPGLGLRLIYFSYDVKMKEKGDIPEGYSVSREKKERFSLILESASTNQTSMYLCASKVGFGGTYEQYFGPGTRLTVT.

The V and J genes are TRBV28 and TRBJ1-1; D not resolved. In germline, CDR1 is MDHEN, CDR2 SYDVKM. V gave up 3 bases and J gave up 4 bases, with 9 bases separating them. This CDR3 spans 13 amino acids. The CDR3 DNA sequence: TGTGCCAGCAGTTTGAATAGAGGCACTGAAGCTTTCTTT. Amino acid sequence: CASSLNRGTEAFF.

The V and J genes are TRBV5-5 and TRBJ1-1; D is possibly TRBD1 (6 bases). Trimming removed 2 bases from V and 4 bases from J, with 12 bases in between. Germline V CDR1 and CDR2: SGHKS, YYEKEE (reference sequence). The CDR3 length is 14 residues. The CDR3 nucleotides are TGTGCCAGCAGCTTTGGGGGGCACGGCACTGAAGCTTTCTTT. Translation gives CASSFGGHGTEAFF.